Presented here are 25 T cell receptor beta chains from one specimen sequenced in a study of blood T cell repertoires in COVID-19. Measured with immunoSEQ multiplex PCR; TCRdb has only the in-frame clones, and not every one. Among fewer than 250,000 clones listed, roughly 90% were seen once. Sequences were obtained from peripheral blood. These TCRs come from a woman between 55 and 75 years old with acute or convalescent COVID-19.

The rearrangement links TRBV13 to TRBJ2-7, with 10 bases that match TRBD2. CDR1 and CDR2 from the germline V gene are PRHDT and FYEKMQ (reference sequence). With V trimmed by 5 bases and J by 1 base, 5 bases remained unmatched. The CDR3 has 15 amino acids. CDR3 in DNA: TGTGCCAGCAGCACGGGACTAGCGCCGTCCTACGAGCAGTACTTC. This gives the protein CASSTGLAPSYEQYF.

The rearrangement links TRBV9 to TRBJ2-5; D is ambiguous. V gave up 0 bases and J gave up 1 base, with 7 bases separating them. CDR1 and CDR2 (germline): SGDLS, YYNGEE. The CDR3 totals 14 residues. The DNA of the CDR3 is TGTGCCAGCAGCGTAGGGCAGATCCAAGAGACCCAGTACTTC. Protein product: CASSVGQIQETQYF.

This chain uses TRBV7-2 with TRBJ1-1; the D gene is possibly TRBD1 (5 bases). The CDR3 length is 15 residues. V was pared by 2 bases and J by 1 base, with 11 bases between. Germline V gene sequence: CDR1 SGHTA, CDR2 FQGNSA. The CDR3 DNA reads TGTGCCAGCAGCTTAAATCTGGGGCCGAACACTGAAGCTTTCTTT. This translates into CASSLNLGPNTEAFF.

The chain carries TRBV6-5 and TRBJ1-1; TRBD1 aligns across 8 bases. The V segment lost 0 bases and the J segment 4 bases; nucleotides outside the gene matches: 4. CDR1 is MNHEY, CDR2 SVGAGI, per germline. The CDR3 loop spans 15 amino acids. This CDR3 reads CASSYSGQGSTEAFF. The CDR3 coding sequence is TGTGCCAGCAGTTACTCCGGACAGGGAAGCACTGAAGCTTTCTTT.

This chain uses TRBV5-6 with TRBJ1-2; 8 positions agree with TRBD1. CDR1 and CDR2 from the germline V gene are SGHDT and YYEEEE. The CDR3 covers 15 residues. V shed 3 bases and J 2 bases; nucleotides not matched to a gene: 6. This chain's CDR3 is CASSSATGGNYGYTF. In DNA form, the CDR3 reads TGTGCCAGCAGCTCCGCAACAGGGGGGAACTATGGCTACACCTTC.

The chain combines TRBV7-2 with TRBJ1-1; 7 bases fit TRBD1. The junction had 5 bases not matched to a gene; V was cut back by 1 base and J by 0 bases. CDR3 length equals 16 residues. From germline, CDR1 is SGHTA and CDR2 FQGNSA. For the CDR3, the DNA is TGTGCCAGCAGCTTAGGGACAGGCTTCATGAACACTGAAGCTTTCTTT. Its protein product is CASSLGTGFMNTEAFF.

This clone was recorded a few times. The rearrangement links TRBV30 to TRBJ1-6, with TRBD1 as a possible D gene (5 bases). CDR3 length: 15 residues. Germline-derived CDR1 and CDR2 are GTSNPN and SVGIG (reference sequence). The ends were cut back, 2 bases at V and 7 bases at J, with 15 bases in the middle. This CDR3 is CAWSKGARRNSPLHF. The CDR3 nucleotides read TGTGCCTGGAGTAAAGGGGCAAGAAGAAATTCACCCCTCCACTTT.

The chain uses TRBV11-2 and TRBJ2-2; D possibly corresponds to TRBD1 (5 bases). Germline CDR1 reads SGHAT; CDR2 reads FQNNGV. Trimming took off 5 bases at V and 0 bases at J, with 10 bases between the two ends. This CDR3 is 15 amino acids long. The CDR3 region is CASSPVTANTGELFF. The CDR3 DNA is TGTGCCAGCAGCCCGGTGACAGCGAACACCGGGGAGCTGTTTTTT. Looking up the rest from reference TRBV11-2 and TRBJ2-2 gives the full variable domain: EAGVAQSPRYKIIEKRQSVAFWCNPISGHATLYWYQQILGQGPKLLIQFQNNGVVDDSQLPKDRFSAERLKGVDSTLKIQPAKLEDSAVYLCASSPVTANTGELFFGEGSRLTVL.

V is TRBV5-4 and J is TRBJ2-7, with 12 bases lining up with TRBD2. CDR1 SGHNT and CDR2 YYREEE come from the germline V gene (reference sequence). V lost 2 bases, J lost 0 bases, and 3 bases stayed unmatched. This CDR3 contains 16 residues. CDR3 amino acids: CASSFGTSGFSYEQYF. In DNA, the CDR3 is TGTGCCAGCAGCTTCGGGACTAGCGGGTTCTCCTACGAGCAGTACTTC.

This chain links TRBV19 with TRBJ1-1; D gene unclear. V was trimmed by 6 bases and J by 5 bases, leaving 22 bases between them. CDR3 length: 16 amino acids. Germline V lookup: CDR1 LNHDA, CDR2 SQIVND (reference sequence). CDR3 sequence (DNA): TGTGCCAGTAGCCCCCAGCAGTCCCTCCGCAGGACTGAAGCTTTCTTT. As protein: CASSPQQSLRRTEAFF.

The chain recombines TRBV2 with TRBJ1-1; D remains ambiguous. CDR3 size: 15 residues. V gave up 5 bases and J gave up 6 bases, with 19 bases separating them. Looked up from germline, CDR1 is SNHLY and CDR2 is FYNNEI. This CDR3 is CASSPFGGKVAEAFF. The CDR3 DNA is TGTGCCAGCAGTCCTTTCGGAGGTAAAGTCGCTGAAGCTTTCTTT.

The chain joins TRBV4-1 to TRBJ2-6, with D possibly matching TRBD1 (6 bases). The germline V gene has CDR1 MGHRA and CDR2 YSYEKL. The CDR3 totals 16 residues. The V end lost 4 bases, the J end lost 4 bases, and 14 bases lay between the germline ends. CDR3 protein: CASSRLQGSGANVLTF. The CDR3 DNA reads TGCGCCAGCAGCCGATTACAGGGCTCCGGGGCCAACGTCCTGACTTTC.

The chain has TRBV6-5 and TRBJ2-3, with TRBD1 identical over 8 bases. With V trimmed by 6 bases and J by 5 bases, 4 bases remained unmatched. Germline CDR1 reads MNHEY; CDR2 reads SVGAGI. This CDR3 comprises 13 residues. CDR3 region: CASRSQGEDTQYF. The DNA for the CDR3 is TGTGCCAGCAGATCACAGGGGGAAGATACGCAGTATTTT.

The chain recombines TRBV19 with TRBJ1-2, with a tentative D call TRBD1 (6 bases). Germline V gene sequence: CDR1 LNHDA, CDR2 SQIVND (reference sequence). This CDR3 is built from 15 residues. V gave up 7 bases and J gave up 0 bases, with 15 bases separating them. CDR3 nucleotides: TGTGCCAGTAAGTCCGGGACAAGGACTAACTATGGCTACACCTTC. This translates into CASKSGTRTNYGYTF.

The chain couples TRBV6-5 to TRBJ1-5; TRBD1 matches at 10 bases. This CDR3 has 15 residues. Germline CDR1 reads MNHEY; CDR2 reads SVGAGI. J was trimmed by 5 bases and V by 5 bases; bases with no gene match: 6. This chain's CDR3 is CASSPDRGGYQPQHF. The DNA for the CDR3 is TGTGCCAGCAGTCCGGACAGGGGGGGGTATCAGCCCCAGCATTTT.

The V gene is TRBV7-9, the J gene TRBJ1-1; D is unresolved. The V end was cut by 6 bases, the J end by 3 bases, with 11 bases between. This CDR3 region has 13 residues. Germline V gives CDR1 SEHNR, CDR2 FQNEAQ (reference sequence). DNA of the CDR3: TGTGCCAGCAGTCGAGACGGGGACACTGAAGCTTTCTTT. Translating gives CASSRDGDTEAFF.

The chain is built from TRBV2 and TRBJ2-6, with 7 nucleotides matching TRBD2. The germline CDR1 and CDR2 sequences are SNHLY and FYNNEI. The CDR3 consists of 17 residues. V gave up 6 bases and J gave up 4 bases; unmatched junction bases: 12. Written as DNA, the CDR3 is TGTGCCAGCAGGTTGACTAGCCTGCCTTGGGGGGCCAACGTCCTGACTTTC. It yields the protein CASRLTSLPWGANVLTF.

The rearrangement joins TRBV9 to TRBJ2-1; D perhaps matches TRBD2 (6 bases). Trimming pared 0 bases from V and 12 bases from J, leaving 25 bases between. This CDR3 comprises 17 residues. In germline, CDR1 is SGDLS, CDR2 YYNGEE. CDR3 DNA sequence: TGTGCCAGCAGCGTAGCGGGGTCGGAGGGCCTTTTAACGCGGCAGTTCTTC. The encoded protein is CASSVAGSEGLLTRQFF.

The V call is TRBV11-2, the J call TRBJ2-5; D is perhaps TRBD1 (6 bases). The V end was cut by 5 bases, the J end by 5 bases, with 21 bases between. Germline lookup yields CDR1 SGHAT and CDR2 FQNNGV. This CDR3 is 16 amino acids long. The DNA of the CDR3 is TGTGCCAGCAGCCCCCCGGGACACGCTAAAAGGGAGACCCAGTACTTC. Amino acids: CASSPPGHAKRETQYF.

V gene TRBV30 combines with J gene TRBJ2-7; D possibly corresponds to TRBD1 (5 bases). CDR1 and CDR2 from the germline V gene are GTSNPN and SVGIG (reference sequence). The CDR3 loop spans 11 amino acids. V gave up 6 bases and J gave up 5 bases, with 11 bases separating them. This chain's CDR3 is CACSQGDEQYF. The CDR3 DNA is TGTGCCTGCTCCCAGGGTGACGAGCAGTACTTC. Based on the CDR3 plus reference TRBV30 and TRBJ2-7, the full variable domain is SQTIHQWPATLVQPVGSPLSLECTVEGTSNPNLYWYRQAAGRGLQLLFYSVGIGQISSEVPQNLSASRPQDRQFILSSKKLLLSDSGFYLCACSQGDEQYFGPGTRLTVT.

The CDR3 here is CASSLAPIEKLFF. The CDR3 DNA follows: TGCGCCAGCAGCTTGGCGCCTATTGAAAAACTGTTTTTT. The rearrangement links TRBV5-1 to TRBJ1-4; unclear D gene. The CDR3 consists of 13 residues. CDR1 SGHRS and CDR2 YFSETQ come from the germline V gene. With 0 bases removed from V and 7 bases from J, the gap between germline ends came to 7 bases. Full variable domain (missing parts from reference TRBV5-1 and TRBJ1-4): KAGVTQTPRYLIKTRGQQVTLSCSPISGHRSVSWYQQTPGQGLQFLFEYFSETQRNKGNFPGRFSGRQFSNSRSEMNVSTLELGDSALYLCASSLAPIEKLFFGSGTQLSVL.

The J gene is TRBJ2-6, the V gene TRBV7-2; no definite D call. Germline CDR1 and CDR2: SGHTA and FQGNSA. The CDR3 loop spans 16 amino acids. Trimming cost V 5 bases and J 1 base, with 12 bases left between them. The CDR3 loop is CASSLLLMSGANVLTF. In nucleotides, the CDR3 is TGTGCCAGCAGCCTCCTCCTAATGTCTGGGGCCAACGTCCTGACTTTC.

This chain joins TRBV7-2 and TRBJ1-2; D is unresolved. The CDR3 has 14 amino acids. Germline lookup yields CDR1 SGHTA and CDR2 FQGNSA. V shed 3 bases and J shed 3 bases, with 11 bases lying between them. The CDR3 bases are TGTGCCAGCAGCTTTTATAAGGCGGACTATGGCTACACCTTC. It specifies CASSFYKADYGYTF. Full variable domain (remainder filled in from reference TRBV7-2 and TRBJ1-2): GAGVSQSPSNKVTEKGKDVELRCDPISGHTALYWYRQSLGQGLEFLIYFQGNSAPDKSGLPSDRFSAERTGGSVSTLTIQRTQQEDSAVYLCASSFYKADYGYTFGSGTRLTVV.

The chain employs TRBV4-2 and TRBJ2-2; TRBD1 agrees at 7 bases. CDR3 length: 16 amino acids. The J segment lost 1 base and the V segment lost 4 bases, leaving 6 bases of the junction unmatched. Germline loops: CDR1 LGHNA, CDR2 YNFKEQ. CDR3 DNA sequence: TGTGCCAGCAGCCCCCCGGACAGGATGAACACCGGGGAGCTGTTTTTT. Its protein product is CASSPPDRMNTGELFF.

The chain employs TRBV24-1 and TRBJ1-5; D ambiguous. CDR1 and CDR2 from the germline V gene are KGHDR and SFDVKD. The ends were cut back, 6 bases at V and 6 bases at J, with 5 bases in the middle. There are 11 residues in the CDR3. The CDR3 DNA follows: TGTGCCACCAGTCTCCCTCAGCCCCAGCATTTT. Its translation is CATSLPQPQHF.